This record looks at one TCR beta chain sequence and its context. Its antigen remains unknown. The CDR3 consists of 14 residues. From germline, CDR1 is MDHEN and CDR2 SYDVKM. These data come from a study of CXCR3-negative and CXCR3-positive naive CD8 T cells. Overall study results and limits: CXCR3-positive naive cells had more hydrophobic TRB CDR3s than CXCR3-negative naive cells.

The study made its TRB cDNA libraries by 5' RACE, adding UMI labels. TCRdb re-called the 5' RACE reads and gives one entry per CDR3 protein, without DNA. In total, the table holds 55,000 to 75,000 distinct CDR3 sequences. The source is a human donor in good health. Some clones in this sample may be carry-over from other donors' samples. The chain uses TRBV28 and TRBJ1-1. The sequenced material came from naive CXCR3+ CD8+ T cells from blood. Subset: CD45RO-CCR7+CD27+CD95- naive CD8+ T cells expressing CXCR3 (TNR3+). The CDR3 loop reads CASTNSEGWTEAFF. The full variable domain, in which reference TRBV28 and TRBJ1-1 provide the parts outside the CDR3, is DVKVTQSSRYLVKRTGEKVFLECVQDMDHENMFWYRQDPGLGLRLIYFSYDVKMKEKGDIPEGYSVSREKKERFSLILESASTNQTSMYLCASTNSEGWTEAFFGQGTRLTVV.